This entry lists 3 T cell receptor beta chains sequenced from one sample in a study of blood T cell repertoires in COVID-19. TCRdb's table, derived via immunoSEQ multiplex PCR, lists solely in-frame clones and lacks some. In the table there are 150,000 to 200,000 clones, 70% to 85% of which are singletons. The sequencing sample was made of peripheral blood. The receptors here all came from a woman of 80 years or more with acute or convalescent COVID-19.

This clone was seen once. This chain uses TRBV24-1 with TRBJ2-3; D may be TRBD2 (5 bases). V lost 3 bases to trimming and J lost 8 bases, with 11 bases between them. The germline V gene has CDR1 KGHDR and CDR2 SFDVKD. The CDR3 spans 13 residues. This CDR3 is CATSDPSRGTQYF. In DNA, the CDR3 is TGTGCCACCAGTGATCCATCCCGGGGTACGCAGTATTTT.

This sequence joins TRBV3-1 (or the pseudogene TRBV3-2) and TRBJ2-1; 7 bases align to TRBD1. There are 15 residues in the CDR3. Germline CDR1 reads LGHDT; CDR2 reads YNNKEL (reference sequence). Trimming cost V 0 bases and J 13 bases; bases outside gene matches: 12. The CDR3 reads CASSQERGLSLFQFF. Written as DNA, the CDR3 is TGTGCCAGCAGCCAAGAAAGGGGGCTGTCGCTTTTTCAGTTCTTC.

The rearrangement links TRBV11-2 to TRBJ2-2; D gene uncertain. Between the trimmed V and J ends, which lost 0 bases and 8 bases, there was a span of 7 bases. Looked up from germline, CDR1 is SGHAT and CDR2 is FQNNGV. The CDR3 has 13 residues. The CDR3: CASSLELAGELFF. The DNA of the CDR3 is TGTGCCAGCAGCTTAGAACTTGCGGGGGAGCTGTTTTTT.